The rows below give T cell receptor beta chains drawn from one sample of a study of CD8+CD57+ T cells in acquired aplastic anemia. TCRdb re-called the reads through MiXCR, storing one row per CDR3 protein. The table records about 210,000 distinct CDR3 sequences, 34% of them present only once. Material for sequencing was sorted CD4+, CD8+, or CD8+CD57+ T cells (not recorded which) from PBMCs. Receptor source: a human donor in good health, serving as a control. Both conserved end residues are part of each CDR3. A D gene is named only where the DNA matches it firmly. Clone size appears in some rows only: once, few, many, or a class for an expanded clone.

v_call: TRBV18; j_call: TRBJ1-2; clone_size: -; d_call: -; cdr3_nt: TGTGCCAGCTCACCAGTGCAGACCGACTATGGCTACACCTTC; cdr3_aa: CASSPVQTDYGYTF
v_call: TRBV14; j_call: TRBJ1-2; clone_size: -; d_call: -; cdr3_nt: TGTGCCAGCAGCCAAGATCGGGGTATCGGAGGCTACACCTTC; cdr3_aa: CASSQDRGIGGYTF
v_call: TRBV29-1; j_call: TRBJ2-5; clone_size: few; d_call: -; cdr3_nt: TGCAGCGTTGTCAGGGGCTCGTGGGATACTTACTTC; cdr3_aa: CSVVRGSWDTYF
v_call: TRBV7-3; j_call: TRBJ1-6; clone_size: many; d_call: -; cdr3_nt: TGTGCCAGCAGCTTACTTGGGGGCACGAGCTCACCCCTCCACTTT; cdr3_aa: CASSLLGGTSSPLHF
v_call: TRBV20-1; j_call: TRBJ1-6; clone_size: many; d_call: TRBD1; cdr3_nt: TGCAGTGCTACCGGGACAGCCCTCTCACCCCTCCACTTT; cdr3_aa: CSATGTALSPLHF
v_call: TRBV2; j_call: TRBJ2-7; clone_size: -; d_call: -; cdr3_nt: TGTGCCAGCAGTCAGTCTGGGGGGGCGGTGAAGCAGTACTTC; cdr3_aa: CASSQSGGAVKQYF
v_call: TRBV5-6; j_call: TRBJ1-2; clone_size: -; d_call: -; cdr3_nt: TGTGCCAGCAGCTTGGTGACAGACTATGGCTACACCTTC; cdr3_aa: CASSLVTDYGYTF
v_call: TRBV7-9; j_call: TRBJ2-7; clone_size: -; d_call: -; cdr3_nt: TGTGCCAGCAGCTTAGTCGCGGGTGGTAACGAGCAGTACTTC; cdr3_aa: CASSLVAGGNEQYF
v_call: TRBV11-2; j_call: TRBJ1-1; clone_size: many; d_call: -; cdr3_nt: TGTGCCAGCAGCTCACTTGGTCGCGCGACAGGGAACACTGAAGCTTTCTTT; cdr3_aa: CASSSLGRATGNTEAFF
v_call: TRBV20-1; j_call: TRBJ2-1; clone_size: -; d_call: TRBD2; cdr3_nt: TGCAGTGCTAGGTTACCGACTAGCGGGGGGTCCCGCTATTACAATGAGCAGTTCTTC; cdr3_aa: CSARLPTSGGSRYYNEQFF
v_call: TRBV20-1; j_call: TRBJ1-2; clone_size: -; d_call: -; cdr3_nt: TGCAGTGCTAGCAGGTGGCGGAACTATGGCTACACCTTC; cdr3_aa: CSASRWRNYGYTF
v_call: TRBV24-1; j_call: TRBJ2-2; clone_size: -; d_call: -; cdr3_nt: TGTGCCACCAGTGATTTGCACCGTGGGGGTACGACCGGGGAGCTGTTTTTT; cdr3_aa: CATSDLHRGGTTGELFF
v_call: TRBV25-1; j_call: TRBJ2-7; clone_size: many; d_call: -; cdr3_nt: TGTGCCAGTAGAAAAGAGGCGCGACCGGAGCAGTACTTC; cdr3_aa: CASRKEARPEQYF